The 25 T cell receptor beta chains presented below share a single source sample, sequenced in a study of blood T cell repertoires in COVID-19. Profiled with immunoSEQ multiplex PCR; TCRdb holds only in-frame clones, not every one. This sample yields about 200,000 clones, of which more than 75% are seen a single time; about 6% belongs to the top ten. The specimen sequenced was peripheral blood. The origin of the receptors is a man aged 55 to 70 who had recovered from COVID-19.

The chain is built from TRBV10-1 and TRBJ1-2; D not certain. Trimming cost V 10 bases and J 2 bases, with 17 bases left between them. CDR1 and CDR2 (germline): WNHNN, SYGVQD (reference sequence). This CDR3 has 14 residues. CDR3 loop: CAIADQYSNYGYTF. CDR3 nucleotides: TGCGCCATAGCCGACCAATATAGCAACTATGGCTACACCTTC.

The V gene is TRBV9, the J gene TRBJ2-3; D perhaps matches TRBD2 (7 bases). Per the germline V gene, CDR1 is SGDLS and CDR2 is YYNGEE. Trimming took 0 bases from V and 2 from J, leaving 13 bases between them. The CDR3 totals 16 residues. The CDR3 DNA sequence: TGTGCCAGCAGCGTAGCTGGGGGGGCTACCACAGATACGCAGTATTTT. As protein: CASSVAGGATTDTQYF.

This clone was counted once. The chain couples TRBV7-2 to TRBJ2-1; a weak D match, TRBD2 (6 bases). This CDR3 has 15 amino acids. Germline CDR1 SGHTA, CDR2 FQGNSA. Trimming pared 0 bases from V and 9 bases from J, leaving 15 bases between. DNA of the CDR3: TGTGCCAGCAGCTTAGCGGGAGGCCACGGGGGTGAGCAGTTCTTC. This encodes CASSLAGGHGGEQFF.

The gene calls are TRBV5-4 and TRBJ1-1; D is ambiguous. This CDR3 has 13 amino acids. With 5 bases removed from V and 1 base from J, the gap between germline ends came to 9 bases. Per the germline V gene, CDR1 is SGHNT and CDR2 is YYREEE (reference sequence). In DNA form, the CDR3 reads TGTGCCAGCAGGGCACAGCAGAACACTGAAGCTTTCTTT. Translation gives CASRAQQNTEAFF.

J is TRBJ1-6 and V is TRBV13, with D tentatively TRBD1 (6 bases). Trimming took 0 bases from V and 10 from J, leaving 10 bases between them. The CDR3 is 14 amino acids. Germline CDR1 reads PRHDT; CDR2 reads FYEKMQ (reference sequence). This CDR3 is CASSLGQGISPLHF. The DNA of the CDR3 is TGTGCCAGCAGCTTAGGACAGGGTATCTCACCCCTCCACTTT.

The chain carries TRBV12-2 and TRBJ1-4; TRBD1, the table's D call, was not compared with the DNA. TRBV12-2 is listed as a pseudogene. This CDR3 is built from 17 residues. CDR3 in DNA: TGTGCAAGTCGCTCTACAGGGGGGAATTTACTTAATGAAAAACTGTTTTTT. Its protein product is CASRSTGGNLLNEKLFF.

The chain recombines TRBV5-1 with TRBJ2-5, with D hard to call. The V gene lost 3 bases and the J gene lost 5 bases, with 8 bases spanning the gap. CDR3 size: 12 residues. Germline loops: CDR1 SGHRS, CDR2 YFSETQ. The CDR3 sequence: CASSSGQETQYF. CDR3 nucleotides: TGCGCCAGCAGCTCAGGTCAGGAGACCCAGTACTTC.

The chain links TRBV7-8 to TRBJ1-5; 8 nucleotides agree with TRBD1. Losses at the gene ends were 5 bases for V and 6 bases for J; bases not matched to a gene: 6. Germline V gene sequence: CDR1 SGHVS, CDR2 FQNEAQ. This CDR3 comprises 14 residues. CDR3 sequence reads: CASSLGQAGQPQHF. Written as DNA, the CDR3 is TGTGCCAGCAGCCTGGGACAGGCGGGTCAGCCCCAGCATTTT. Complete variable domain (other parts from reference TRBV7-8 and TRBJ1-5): GAGVSQSPRYKVAKRGQDVALRCDPISGHVSLFWYQQALGQGPEFLTYFQNEAQLDKSGLPSDRFFAERPEGSVSTLKIQRTQQEDSAVYLCASSLGQAGQPQHFGDGTRLSIL.

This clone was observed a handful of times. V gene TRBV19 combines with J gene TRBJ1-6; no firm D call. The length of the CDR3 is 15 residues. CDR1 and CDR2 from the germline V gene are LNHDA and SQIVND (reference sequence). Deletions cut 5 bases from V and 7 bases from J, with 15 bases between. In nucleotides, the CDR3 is TGTGCCAGTAGTTCCCGGGGTCTGAGGAATTCACCCCTCCACTTT. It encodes CASSSRGLRNSPLHF.

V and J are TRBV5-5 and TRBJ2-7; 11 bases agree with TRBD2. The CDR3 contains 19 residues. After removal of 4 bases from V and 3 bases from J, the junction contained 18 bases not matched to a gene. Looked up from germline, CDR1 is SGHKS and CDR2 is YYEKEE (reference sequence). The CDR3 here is CASSLGTSGITRHLYEQYF. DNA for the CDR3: TGTGCCAGCAGCCTAGGGACTAGCGGAATTACAAGGCATCTCTACGAGCAGTACTTC.

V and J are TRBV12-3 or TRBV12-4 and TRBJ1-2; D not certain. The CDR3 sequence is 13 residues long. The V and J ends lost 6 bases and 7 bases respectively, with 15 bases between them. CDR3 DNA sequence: TGTGCCAGCAGGGAGATGGCCTCCGGTGGCTACACCTTC. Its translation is CASREMASGGYTF.

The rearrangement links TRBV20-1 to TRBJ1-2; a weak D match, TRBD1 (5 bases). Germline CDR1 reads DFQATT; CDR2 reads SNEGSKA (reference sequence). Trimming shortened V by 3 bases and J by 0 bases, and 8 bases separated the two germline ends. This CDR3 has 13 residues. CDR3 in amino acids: CSASNRPNYGYTF. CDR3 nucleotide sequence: TGCAGTGCTAGTAACAGGCCTAACTATGGCTACACCTTC.

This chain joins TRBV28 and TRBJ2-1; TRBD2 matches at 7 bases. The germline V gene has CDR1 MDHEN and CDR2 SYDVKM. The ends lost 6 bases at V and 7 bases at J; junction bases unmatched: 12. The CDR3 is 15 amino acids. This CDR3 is CASSSTGLVRNEQFF. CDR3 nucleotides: TGTGCCAGCAGCTCCACTGGACTAGTGCGTAATGAGCAGTTCTTC.

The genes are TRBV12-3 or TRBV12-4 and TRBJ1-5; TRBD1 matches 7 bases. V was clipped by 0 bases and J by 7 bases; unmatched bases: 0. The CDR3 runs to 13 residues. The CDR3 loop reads CASSLAGGQPQHF. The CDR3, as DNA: TGTGCCAGCAGTTTAGCAGGGGGCCAGCCCCAGCATTTT.

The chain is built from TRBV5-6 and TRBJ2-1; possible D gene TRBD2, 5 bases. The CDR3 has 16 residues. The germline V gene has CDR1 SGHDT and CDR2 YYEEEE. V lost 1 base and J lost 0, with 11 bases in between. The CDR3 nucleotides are TGTGCCAGCAGCTTGACACTAGGGAGCTCCTACAATGAGCAGTTCTTC. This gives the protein CASSLTLGSSYNEQFF.

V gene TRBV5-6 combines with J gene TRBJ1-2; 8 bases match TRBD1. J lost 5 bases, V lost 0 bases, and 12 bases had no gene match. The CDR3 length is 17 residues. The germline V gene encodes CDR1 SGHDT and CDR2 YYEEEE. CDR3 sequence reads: CASSLGAGGPFSYGYTF. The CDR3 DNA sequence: TGTGCCAGCAGCTTGGGTGCAGGGGGCCCCTTTAGTTATGGCTACACCTTC.

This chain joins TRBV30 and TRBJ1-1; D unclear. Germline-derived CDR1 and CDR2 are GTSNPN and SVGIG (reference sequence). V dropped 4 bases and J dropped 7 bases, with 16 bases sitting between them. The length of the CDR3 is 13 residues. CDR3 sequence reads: CAWTVLLTGEAFF. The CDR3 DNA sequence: TGTGCCTGGACTGTTTTATTAACCGGTGAAGCTTTCTTT. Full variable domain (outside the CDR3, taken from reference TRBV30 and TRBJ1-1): SQTIHQWPATLVQPVGSPLSLECTVEGTSNPNLYWYRQAAGRGLQLLFYSVGIGQISSEVPQNLSASRPQDRQFILSSKKLLLSDSGFYLCAWTVLLTGEAFFGQGTRLTVV.

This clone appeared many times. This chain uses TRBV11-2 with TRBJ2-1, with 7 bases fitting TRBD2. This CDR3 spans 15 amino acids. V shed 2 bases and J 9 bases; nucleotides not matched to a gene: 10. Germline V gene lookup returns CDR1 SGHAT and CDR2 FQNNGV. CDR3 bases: TGTGCCAGCAGCTTATCCCGCGGGAGTAGCGTTGAGCAGTTCTTC. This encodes CASSLSRGSSVEQFF.

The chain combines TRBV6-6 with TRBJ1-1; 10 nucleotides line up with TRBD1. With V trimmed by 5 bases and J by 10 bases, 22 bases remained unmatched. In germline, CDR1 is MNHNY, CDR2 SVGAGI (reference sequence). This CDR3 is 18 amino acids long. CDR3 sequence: CASSGSTGGALRGSGAFF. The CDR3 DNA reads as TGTGCCAGCAGTGGATCGACAGGGGGCGCATTAAGGGGTAGCGGAGCTTTCTTT.

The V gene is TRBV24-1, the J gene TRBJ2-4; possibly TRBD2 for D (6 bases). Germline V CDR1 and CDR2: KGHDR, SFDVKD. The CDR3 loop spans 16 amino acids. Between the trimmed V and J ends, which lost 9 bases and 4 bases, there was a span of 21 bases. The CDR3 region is CATFPSAGGSKNIQYF. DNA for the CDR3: TGTGCCACCTTCCCATCTGCCGGGGGATCTAAAAACATTCAGTACTTC.

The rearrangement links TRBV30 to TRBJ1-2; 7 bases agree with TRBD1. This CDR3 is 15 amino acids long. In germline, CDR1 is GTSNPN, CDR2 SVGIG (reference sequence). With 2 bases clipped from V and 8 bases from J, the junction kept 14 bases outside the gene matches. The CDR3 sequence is CAWSSPTGRVMGYTF. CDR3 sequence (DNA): TGTGCCTGGAGTTCGCCGACAGGGCGGGTAATGGGCTACACCTTC.

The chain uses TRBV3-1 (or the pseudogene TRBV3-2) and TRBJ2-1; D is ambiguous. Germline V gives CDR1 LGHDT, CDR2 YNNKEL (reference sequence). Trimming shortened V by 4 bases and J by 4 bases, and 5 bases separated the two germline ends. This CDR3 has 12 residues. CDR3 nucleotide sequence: TGTGCCAGCAGCCTCCAGTACAATGAGCAGTTCTTC. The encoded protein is CASSLQYNEQFF.

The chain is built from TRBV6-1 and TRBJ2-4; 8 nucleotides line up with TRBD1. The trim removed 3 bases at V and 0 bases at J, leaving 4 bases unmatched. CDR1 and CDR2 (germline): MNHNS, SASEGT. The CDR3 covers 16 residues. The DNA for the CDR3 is TGTGCCAGCAGTGAGGACAGGGCCCTAGCCAAAAACATTCAGTACTTC. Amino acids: CASSEDRALAKNIQYF.

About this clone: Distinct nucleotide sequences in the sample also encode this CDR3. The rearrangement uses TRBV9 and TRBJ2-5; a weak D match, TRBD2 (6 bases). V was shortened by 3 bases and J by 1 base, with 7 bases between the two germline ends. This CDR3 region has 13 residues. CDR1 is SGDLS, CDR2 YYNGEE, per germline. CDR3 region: CASSAGGQETQYF. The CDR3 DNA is TGTGCCAGCAGCGCCGGGGGCCAAGAGACCCAGTACTTC.

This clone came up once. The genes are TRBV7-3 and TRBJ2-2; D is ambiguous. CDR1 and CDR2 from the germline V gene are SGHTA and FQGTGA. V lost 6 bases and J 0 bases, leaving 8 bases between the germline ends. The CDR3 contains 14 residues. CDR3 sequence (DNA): TGTGCCAGCAGGGCAGGCTCGAACACCGGGGAGCTGTTTTTT. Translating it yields CASRAGSNTGELFF.